This T cell receptor beta chain was found in a study of control samples from healthy donors and cancer patients. Produced via immunoSEQ multiplex PCR; TCRdb's table is partial and in-frame only. The profile shows about 92,000 clones, roughly four fifths of them singletons. Trimming removed 6 bases from V and 4 bases from J, with 9 bases in between. Germline V gene lookup returns CDR1 PRHDT and CDR2 FYEKMQ (reference sequence). The length of the CDR3 is 13 residues. The chain carries TRBV13 and TRBJ2-2, with D uncertain. Sequencing was performed on blood. The source is a woman aged 60-70 years in good health. DNA of the CDR3: TGTGCCAGCAGAGAGGCCAGCACCGGGGAGCTGTTTTTT. Residues: CASREASTGELFF.